The rows below give T cell receptor beta chains drawn from one sample of a study of monozygotic twins with inflammatory bowel disease. TCRdb reprocessed the 5' RACE reads; each CDR3 protein has one entry and no DNA is given. The sample includes around 410,000 distinct CDR3 sequences. Sample: blood. These receptors all come from a human donor with ulcerative colitis or Crohn's disease, or a healthy co-twin of an affected twin (not recorded which). Both conserved end residues are part of each CDR3.

>TRBV5-6|14|TRBJ1-2
CASSFGRLSYGYTF
>TRBV6-1|15|TRBJ2-7
CASSPAGTGVYEQYF
>TRBV10-2|16|TRBJ1-1
CASTRDLRIKNTEAFF
>TRBV20-1|13|TRBJ2-7
CSARTLVNTEQYF
>TRBV7-6|14|TRBJ2-7
CASSLGADSYEQYF
>TRBV5-5|17|TRBJ2-7
CASSLKPGTGVAYEQYF
>TRBV3-1|13|TRBJ2-1
CASSQGRHNEQFF
>TRBV20-1|19|TRBJ2-3
CSARDFAGTSRGGTDTQYF
>TRBV5-4|15|TRBJ2-5
CASSLALGQGETQYF
>TRBV19|14|TRBJ2-7
CASSPTSGVGEQYF
>TRBV6-5|13|TRBJ2-7
CASLSSNSYEQYF
>TRBV5-5|16|TRBJ1-1
CASSLEGGWGNTEAFF
>TRBV5-1|14|TRBJ1-4
CASTSGLANEKLFF
>TRBV12-3/TRBV12-4|14|TRBJ2-5
CASSLVRNGETQYF
>TRBV5-6|15|TRBJ1-1
CASSPVGGLNTEAFF
>TRBV11-3|15|TRBJ2-2
CASSMGHLNTGELFF
>TRBV30|14|TRBJ1-1
CAWSVGNGNTEAFF
>TRBV20-1|14|TRBJ2-7
CSANNAGRSYEQYF
>TRBV30|11|TRBJ2-3
CAWSVRDTQYF
>TRBV2|12|TRBJ2-2
CASSEAGRELFF
>TRBV5-1|14|TRBJ2-3
CASSPWDPTDTQYF
>TRBV15|17|TRBJ2-1
CATSRDRGGGGSVEQFF
>TRBV4-3|17|TRBJ2-1
CASSQDRRQGSYNEQFF
>TRBV25-1|13|TRBJ2-7
CASSAGGAYEQYF
>TRBV24-1|15|TRBJ1-2
CATSDTGLQDYGDTF
>TRBV12-3/TRBV12-4|15|TRBJ1-3
CASSPTQISGNTIYF
>TRBV25-1|14|TRBJ2-7
CASSEYMAPYEQYF
>TRBV24-1|15|TRBJ2-2
CATGLTGSRTGELFF
>TRBV5-1|15|TRBJ2-1
CASSFGQGDYNEQFF
>TRBV5-6|17|TRBJ2-1
CASSLSSLAGGYNEQFF
>TRBV11-1|18|TRBJ1-5
CASSLGFQGTGGGQPQHF
>TRBV6-5|19|TRBJ2-3
CASSYSTSGRAWGTDTQYF
>TRBV5-4|14|TRBJ1-2
CASSIGTVNYGYTF
>TRBV6-2/TRBV6-3|15|TRBJ1-1
CASSYFRTVNTEAFF
>TRBV20-1|13|TRBJ2-5
CSARVGSQETQYF
>TRBV4-2|14|TRBJ1-1
CASSQDGRESEAFF
>TRBV21-1|14|TRBJ2-1
CASSLAGKHNEQFF
>TRBV7-9|15|TRBJ1-1
CASSLDAPRNTEAFF
>TRBV10-3|17|TRBJ2-6
CAITRHDKSSGANVLTF
>TRBV7-6|16|TRBJ2-5
CASSLRGAASQETQYF
>TRBV7-9|11|TRBJ1-2
CASRQAYGYTF
>TRBV19|16|TRBJ2-5
CASSIQTSGIKETQYF
>TRBV6-5|13|TRBJ1-4
CASSSQGGEKLFF
>TRBV30|13|TRBJ2-1
CAWSTGSYNEQFF
>TRBV5-6|14|TRBJ1-1
CASSFLDTNTEAFF